Only a few counts were recorded for the clone carrying this T cell receptor (beta chain). Its antigen is still unknown. Making use of molecular barcodes, quantitative 5'-RACE generated TCR beta libraries. TCRdb used MiXCR to reprocess the 5' RACE reads, holding one entry per CDR3 protein. The sample includes more than 250,000 distinct CDR3 sequences, approximately 8.2% of them seen just once. The data belong to a study of CD8 T cells in ankylosing spondylitis. Study findings and constraints: Disease-associated clones were reportedly significantly overrepresented in matched ankylosing spondylitis synovial fluid. Characteristic, it appeared, of ankylosing spondylitis blood was a TCR beta motif of roughly eight highly homologous variants. In the blood and synovial fluid of reactive arthritis, some motif variants had been previously reported.

This CDR3 contains 16 residues. Germline V gene lookup returns CDR1 MNHNS and CDR2 SASEGT. Trimming took off 2 bases at V and 4 bases at J, with 18 bases between the two ends. The sequencing sample was made of blood, either unsorted or a sorted T cell fraction (not recorded which). This clonotype was sampled from a male donor with ankylosing spondylitis. J is TRBJ2-7 and V is TRBV6-1; D not resolved. CDR3 in amino acids: CASSELIGWIGYEQYF. DNA for the CDR3: TGTGCCAGCAGTGAACTAATAGGGTGGATTGGATACGAGCAGTACTTC.